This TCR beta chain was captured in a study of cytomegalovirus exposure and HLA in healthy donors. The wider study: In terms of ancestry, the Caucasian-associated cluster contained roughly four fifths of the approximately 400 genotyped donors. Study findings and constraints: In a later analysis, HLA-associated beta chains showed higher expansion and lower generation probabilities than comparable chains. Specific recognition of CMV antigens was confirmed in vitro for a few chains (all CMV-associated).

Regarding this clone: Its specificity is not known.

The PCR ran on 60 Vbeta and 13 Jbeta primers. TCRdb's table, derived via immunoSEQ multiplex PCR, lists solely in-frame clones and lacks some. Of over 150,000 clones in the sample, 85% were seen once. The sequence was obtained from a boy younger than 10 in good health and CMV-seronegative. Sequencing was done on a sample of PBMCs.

DNA of the CDR3: TGCGCCAGCAGCTCCGGACAGGGGAGGAATGAGCAGTTCTTC. It specifies CASSSGQGRNEQFF. This chain links TRBV5-1 with TRBJ2-1; TRBD1 aligns across 9 bases. The CDR3 is made up of 14 amino acids. Losses at the gene ends were 3 bases for V and 7 bases for J; bases not matched to a gene: 5. Germline V gene sequence: CDR1 SGHRS, CDR2 YFSETQ.